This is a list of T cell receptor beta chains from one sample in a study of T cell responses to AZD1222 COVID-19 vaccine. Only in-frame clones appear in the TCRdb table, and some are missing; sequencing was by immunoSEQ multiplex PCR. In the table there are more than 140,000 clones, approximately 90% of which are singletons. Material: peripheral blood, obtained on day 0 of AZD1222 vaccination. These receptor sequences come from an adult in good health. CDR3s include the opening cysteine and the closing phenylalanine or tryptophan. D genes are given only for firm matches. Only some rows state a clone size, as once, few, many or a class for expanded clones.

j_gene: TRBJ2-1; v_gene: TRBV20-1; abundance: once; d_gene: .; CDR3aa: CSASILGTVTNEQFF; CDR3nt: TGCAGTGCTAGTATCCTTGGGACGGTGACAAATGAGCAGTTCTTC
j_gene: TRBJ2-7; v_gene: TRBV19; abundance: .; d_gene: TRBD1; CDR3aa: CASSRGRTGRYEQYF; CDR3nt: TGTGCCAGTAGTAGAGGAAGGACAGGACGCTACGAGCAGTACTTC
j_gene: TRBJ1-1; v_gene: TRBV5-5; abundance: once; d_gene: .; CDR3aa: CASSLAPTGEAFF; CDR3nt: TGTGCCAGCAGCTTGGCTCCCACAGGGGAAGCTTTCTTT
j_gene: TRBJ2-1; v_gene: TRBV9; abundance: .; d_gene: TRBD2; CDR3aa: CASSATSGKHNEQFF; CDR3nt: TGTGCCAGCAGCGCGACTAGCGGGAAACACAATGAGCAGTTCTTC
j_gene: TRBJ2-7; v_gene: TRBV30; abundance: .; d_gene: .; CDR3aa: CAWSPKRPSYEQYF; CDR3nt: TGTGCCTGGAGCCCAAAAAGGCCGTCCTACGAGCAGTACTTC
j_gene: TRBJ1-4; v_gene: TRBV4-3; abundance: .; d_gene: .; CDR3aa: CASSRAGGDLKKLFF; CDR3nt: TGCGCCAGCAGCCGAGCGGGGGGAGACTTGAAAAAACTGTTTTTT
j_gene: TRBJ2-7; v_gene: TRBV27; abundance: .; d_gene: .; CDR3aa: CASSQGSEQYF; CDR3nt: TGTGCCAGTTCTCAGGGTAGCGAGCAGTACTTC
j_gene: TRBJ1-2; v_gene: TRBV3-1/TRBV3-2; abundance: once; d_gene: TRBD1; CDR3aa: CASSPYRGRDYGYTF; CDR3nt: TGTGCCAGCAGCCCCTACAGGGGGCGAGACTATGGCTACACCTTC
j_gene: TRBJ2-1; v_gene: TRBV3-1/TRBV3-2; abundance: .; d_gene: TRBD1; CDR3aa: CASSQTGGGYNEQFF; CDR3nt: TGTGCCAGCAGCCAAACAGGGGGCGGGTACAATGAGCAGTTCTTC
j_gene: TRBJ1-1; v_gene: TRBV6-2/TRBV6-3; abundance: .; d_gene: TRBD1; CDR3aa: CASSNPGQRGTEAFF; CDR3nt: TGTGCCAGCAGTAACCCGGGACAGCGGGGCACTGAAGCTTTCTTT
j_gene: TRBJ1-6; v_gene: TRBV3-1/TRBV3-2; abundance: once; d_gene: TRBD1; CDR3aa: CASSQVTGYSPLHF; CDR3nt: TGTGCCAGCAGCCAAGTGACAGGGTATTCACCCCTCCACTTT
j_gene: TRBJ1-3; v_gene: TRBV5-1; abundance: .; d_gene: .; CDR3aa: CASSLGSAGNTIYF; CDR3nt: TGCGCCAGCAGCTTAGGGTCAGCGGGAAACACCATATATTTT
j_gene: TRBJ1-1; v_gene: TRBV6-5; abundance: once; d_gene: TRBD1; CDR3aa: CASSYRTGSVGEAFF; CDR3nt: TGTGCCAGCAGTTACCGGACAGGGAGTGTGGGTGAAGCTTTCTTT
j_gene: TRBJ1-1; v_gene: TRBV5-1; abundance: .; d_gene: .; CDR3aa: CASSLTGAGTEAFF; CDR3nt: TGCGCCAGCAGCTTGACGGGGGCCGGCACTGAAGCTTTCTTT
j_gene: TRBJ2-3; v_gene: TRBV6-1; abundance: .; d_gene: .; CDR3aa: CASSEYGLGVTDTQYF; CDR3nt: TGTGCCAGCAGTGAATACGGGTTGGGGGTCACAGATACGCAGTATTTT
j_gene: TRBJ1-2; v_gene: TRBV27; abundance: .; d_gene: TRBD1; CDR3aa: CASSTDRDGYGYTF; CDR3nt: TGTGCCAGCAGTACAGACAGGGACGGCTATGGCTACACCTTC
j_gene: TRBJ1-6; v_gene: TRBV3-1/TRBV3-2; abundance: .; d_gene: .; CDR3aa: CASSLATENSPLHF; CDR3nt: TGTGCCAGCAGCCTCGCCACAGAGAATTCACCCCTCCACTTT
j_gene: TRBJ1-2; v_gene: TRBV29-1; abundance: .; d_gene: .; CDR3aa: CSVSGDGYTF; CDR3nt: TGCAGCGTTAGTGGGGATGGCTACACCTTC
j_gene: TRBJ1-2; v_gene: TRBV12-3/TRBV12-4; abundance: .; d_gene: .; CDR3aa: CASSFGGAGGYTF; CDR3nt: TGTGCCAGCAGTTTCGGGGGGGCAGGTGGCTACACCTTC
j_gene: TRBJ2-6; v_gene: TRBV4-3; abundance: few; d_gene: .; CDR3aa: CASSQNSFSGANVLTF; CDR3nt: TGCGCCAGCAGCCAGAACAGCTTCTCTGGGGCCAACGTCCTGACTTTC
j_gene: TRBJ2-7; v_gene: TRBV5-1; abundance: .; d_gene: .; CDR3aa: CASSLGGPALYEQYF; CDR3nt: TGCGCCAGCAGCTTGGGAGGTCCGGCCCTCTACGAGCAGTACTTC
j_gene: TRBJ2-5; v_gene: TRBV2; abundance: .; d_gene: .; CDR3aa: CASLGAGRETQYF; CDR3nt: TGTGCCAGCTTAGGGGCAGGGCGAGAGACCCAGTACTTC
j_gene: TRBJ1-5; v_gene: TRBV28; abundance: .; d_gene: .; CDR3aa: CASSPWGQGSQPQHF; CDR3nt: TGTGCCAGCTCTCCTTGGGGCCAAGGAAGTCAGCCCCAGCATTTT
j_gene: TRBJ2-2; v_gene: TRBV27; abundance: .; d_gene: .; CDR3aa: CASSLSQRTGELFF; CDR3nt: TGTGCCAGCAGTTTATCCCAGCGCACCGGGGAGCTGTTTTTT
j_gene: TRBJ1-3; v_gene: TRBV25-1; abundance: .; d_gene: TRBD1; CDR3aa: CASSPRAGGDTIYF; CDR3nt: TGTGCCAGCAGCCCCCGGGCAGGGGGAGACACCATATATTTT
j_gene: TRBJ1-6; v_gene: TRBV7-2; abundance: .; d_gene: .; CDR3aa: CASSDPSPLHF; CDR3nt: TGTGCCAGCAGTGATCCTTCACCCCTCCACTTT
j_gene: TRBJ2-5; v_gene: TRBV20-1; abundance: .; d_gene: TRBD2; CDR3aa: CSASRPKAGVHQETQYF; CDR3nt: TGCAGTGCTAGTCGGCCAAAAGCGGGAGTCCATCAAGAGACCCAGTACTTC
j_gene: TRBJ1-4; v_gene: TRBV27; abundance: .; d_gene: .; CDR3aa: CASYGRRDGEKLFF; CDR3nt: TGTGCCAGTTATGGAAGGCGGGACGGTGAAAAACTGTTTTTT
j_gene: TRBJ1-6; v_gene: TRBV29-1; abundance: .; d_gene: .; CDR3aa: CSVGWGDNSPLHF; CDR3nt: TGCAGCGTAGGATGGGGGGATAATTCACCCCTCCACTTT
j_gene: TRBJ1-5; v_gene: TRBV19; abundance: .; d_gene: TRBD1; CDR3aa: CASSIGPPGGGQPQHF; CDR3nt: TGTGCCAGTAGTATCGGCCCACCAGGGGGAGGTCAGCCCCAGCATTTT
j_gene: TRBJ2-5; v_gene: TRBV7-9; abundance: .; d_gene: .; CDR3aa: CASSSGAGTQYF; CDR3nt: TGTGCCAGCAGCTCCGGGGCGGGGACCCAGTACTTC
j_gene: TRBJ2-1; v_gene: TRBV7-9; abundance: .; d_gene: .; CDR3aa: CASSWDGGAYNEQFF; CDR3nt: TGTGCCAGCAGCTGGGATGGCGGAGCCTACAATGAGCAGTTCTTC
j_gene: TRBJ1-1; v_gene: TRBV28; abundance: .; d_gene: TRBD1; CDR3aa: CASSLAGGVGAFF; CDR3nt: TGTGCCAGCAGTTTAGCAGGGGGCGTCGGAGCTTTCTTT
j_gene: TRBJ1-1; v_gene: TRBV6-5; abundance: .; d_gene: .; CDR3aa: CASSYSGGRTEAFF; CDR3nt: TGTGCCAGCAGTTACTCGGGGGGGCGGACTGAAGCTTTCTTT
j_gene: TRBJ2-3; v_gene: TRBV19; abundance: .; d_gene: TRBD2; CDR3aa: CASSPRVSGISTDTQYF; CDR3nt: TGTGCCAGTAGTCCGAGAGTCAGCGGGATAAGCACAGATACGCAGTATTTT
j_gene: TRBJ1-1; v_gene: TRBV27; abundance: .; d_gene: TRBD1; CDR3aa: CASSPRTGVWKTEAFF; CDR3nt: TGTGCCAGCAGTCCCCGGACAGGGGTTTGGAAAACTGAAGCTTTCTTT
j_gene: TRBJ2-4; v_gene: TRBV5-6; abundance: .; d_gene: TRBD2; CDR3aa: CASSLAGAPNIQYF; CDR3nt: TGTGCCAGCAGCCTAGCGGGAGCCCCAAACATTCAGTACTTC
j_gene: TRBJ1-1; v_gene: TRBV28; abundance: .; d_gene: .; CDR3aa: CASSQPGLMNTEAFF; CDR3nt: TGTGCCAGCAGTCAACCGGGACTGATGAACACTGAAGCTTTCTTT
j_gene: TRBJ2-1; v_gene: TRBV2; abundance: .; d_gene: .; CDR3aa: CASSAAGDPYNEQFF; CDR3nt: TGTGCCAGCAGCGCCGCAGGGGACCCTTACAATGAGCAGTTCTTC
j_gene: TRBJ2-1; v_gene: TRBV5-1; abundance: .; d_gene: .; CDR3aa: CASSLELAHEQFF; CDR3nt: TGCGCCAGCAGCTTGGAACTAGCACATGAGCAGTTCTTC
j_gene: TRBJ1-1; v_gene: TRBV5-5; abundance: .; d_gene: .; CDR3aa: CASSPGFRGGTNTEAFF; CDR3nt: TGTGCCAGCAGCCCGGGGTTTCGTGGGGGGACGAACACTGAAGCTTTCTTT
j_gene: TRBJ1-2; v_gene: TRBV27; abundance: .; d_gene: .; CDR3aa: CASSLSGGAKGYTF; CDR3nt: TGTGCCAGCAGTTTATCCGGGGGCGCGAAGGGCTACACCTTC
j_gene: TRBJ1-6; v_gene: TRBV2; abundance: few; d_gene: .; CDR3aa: CASSLQVPPLHF; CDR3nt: TGTGCCAGTAGTCTACAGGTACCACCCCTCCACTTT
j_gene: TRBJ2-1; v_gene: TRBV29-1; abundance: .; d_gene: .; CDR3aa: CSVEGGPGALYNEQFF; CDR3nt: TGCAGCGTTGAAGGGGGCCCGGGCGCTCTCTACAATGAGCAGTTCTTC
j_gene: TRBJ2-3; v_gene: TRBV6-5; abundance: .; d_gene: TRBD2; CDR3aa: CASSRAGPGPDTQYF; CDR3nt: TGTGCCAGCAGCCGAGCGGGACCTGGGCCAGATACGCAGTATTTT
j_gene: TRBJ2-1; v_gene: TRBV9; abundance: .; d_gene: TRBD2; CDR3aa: CASSGASGHYSYNEQFF; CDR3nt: TGTGCCAGCAGCGGGGCTAGCGGGCATTACTCCTACAATGAGCAGTTCTTC
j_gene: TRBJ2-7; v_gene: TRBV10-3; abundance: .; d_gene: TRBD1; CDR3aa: CATFPGTGVSEQYF; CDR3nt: TGTGCCACCTTCCCCGGGACAGGGGTGTCCGAGCAGTACTTC
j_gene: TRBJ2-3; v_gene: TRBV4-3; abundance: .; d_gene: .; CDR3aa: CASSQDYLLATDTQYF; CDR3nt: TGCGCCAGCAGCCAAGATTACTTGTTGGCGACAGATACGCAGTATTTT
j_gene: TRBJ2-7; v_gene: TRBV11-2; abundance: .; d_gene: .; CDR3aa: CASCHDSYEQYF; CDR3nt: TGTGCCAGCTGCCACGACAGCTACGAGCAGTACTTC
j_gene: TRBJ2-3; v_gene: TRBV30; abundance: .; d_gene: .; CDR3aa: CACVSPLADTQYF; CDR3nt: TGTGCCTGCGTCAGCCCCTTGGCAGATACGCAGTATTTT
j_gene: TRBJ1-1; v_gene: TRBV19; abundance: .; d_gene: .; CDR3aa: CANNEDSWNTEAFF; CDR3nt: TGTGCCAATAACGAGGACAGCTGGAACACTGAAGCTTTCTTT
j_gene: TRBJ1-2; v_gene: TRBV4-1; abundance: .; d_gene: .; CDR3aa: CASSQDLALGGDGYTF; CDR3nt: TGCGCCAGCAGCCAAGATTTGGCGTTGGGGGGAGATGGCTACACCTTC
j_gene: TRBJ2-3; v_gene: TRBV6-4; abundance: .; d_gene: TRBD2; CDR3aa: CASSPGLEHTDTQYF; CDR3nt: TGTGCCAGCAGCCCGGGACTAGAGCACACAGATACGCAGTATTTT
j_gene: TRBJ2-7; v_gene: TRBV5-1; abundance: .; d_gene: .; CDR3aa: CASSLVGSYEQYF; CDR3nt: TGCGCCAGCAGCTTGGTGGGATCCTACGAGCAGTACTTC
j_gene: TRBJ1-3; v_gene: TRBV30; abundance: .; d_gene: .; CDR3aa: CAWSLSRAGNTIYF; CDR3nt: TGTGCCTGGAGTCTGAGCAGGGCTGGAAACACCATATATTTT
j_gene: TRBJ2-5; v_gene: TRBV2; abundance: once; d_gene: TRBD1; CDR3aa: CASSQTGVDQETQYF; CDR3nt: TGTGCCAGCAGTCAGACAGGGGTAGACCAAGAGACCCAGTACTTC
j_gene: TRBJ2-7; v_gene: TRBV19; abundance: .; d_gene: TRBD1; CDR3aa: CASRLQGSRDEQYF; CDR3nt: TGTGCCAGTAGACTACAGGGGTCAAGGGACGAGCAGTACTTC
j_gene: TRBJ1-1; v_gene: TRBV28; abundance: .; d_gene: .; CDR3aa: CASSLPGQWEAFF; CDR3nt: TGTGCCAGCAGTTTACCGGGACAATGGGAAGCTTTCTTT
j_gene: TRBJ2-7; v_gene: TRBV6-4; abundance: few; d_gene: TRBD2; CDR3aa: CASGSLAGYSYEQYF; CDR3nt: TGTGCCAGCGGCTCTCTAGCGGGCTACTCCTACGAGCAGTACTTC
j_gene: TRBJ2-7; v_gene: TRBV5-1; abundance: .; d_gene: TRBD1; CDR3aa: CASRRSQGTYEQYF; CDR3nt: TGCGCCAGCAGGAGATCACAGGGGACGTACGAGCAGTACTTC